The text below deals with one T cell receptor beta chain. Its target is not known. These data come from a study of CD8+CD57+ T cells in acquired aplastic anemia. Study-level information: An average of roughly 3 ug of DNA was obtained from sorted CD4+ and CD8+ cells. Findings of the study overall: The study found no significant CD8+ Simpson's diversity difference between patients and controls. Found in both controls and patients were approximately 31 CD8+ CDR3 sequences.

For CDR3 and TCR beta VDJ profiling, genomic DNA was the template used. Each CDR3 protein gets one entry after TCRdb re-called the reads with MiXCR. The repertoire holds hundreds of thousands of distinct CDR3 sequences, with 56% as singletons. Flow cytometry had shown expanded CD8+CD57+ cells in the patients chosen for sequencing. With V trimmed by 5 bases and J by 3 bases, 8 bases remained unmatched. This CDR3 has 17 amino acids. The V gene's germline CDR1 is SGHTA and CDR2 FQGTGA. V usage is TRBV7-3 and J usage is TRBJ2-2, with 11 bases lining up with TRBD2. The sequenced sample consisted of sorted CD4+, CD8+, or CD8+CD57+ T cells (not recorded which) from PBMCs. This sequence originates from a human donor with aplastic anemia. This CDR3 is CASSNLAGGLHTGELFF. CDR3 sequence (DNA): TGTGCCAGCAGCAACCTAGCGGGAGGCTTGCACACCGGGGAGCTGTTTTTT.